This record covers a single T cell receptor (beta chain). Its antigen remains undetermined. No per-base quality is available; no much larger clone lies one base away. From its cysteine to its phenylalanine, the CDR3 spans 14 amino acids. CDR3 DNA is the only sequence kept; it has 42 bases, read in frame from the first base. Deletion took 0 bases off V and 8 bases off J, with a span of 12 bases between the germline ends. CDR1 and CDR2 are read off the germline V gene as KGHDR and SFDVKD. This entry belongs to a study of T cell responses to AZD1222 COVID-19 vaccine (dated by TCRdb to the early 2020s). Broadly, across the study: AZD1222 recipients with second doses at about 4 weeks or about 12 weeks were pooled, because spike-specific TCR depth and breadth did not differ between schedules. Trial participants were enrolled into age subgroups of 18-55, 56-69 and 70-plus years, which contained approximately 150, 30 and 60 TCR-sequenced participants, respectively. TCR sequencing was performed for about 240 trial participants, of whom 200 to 220 were given two doses of AZD1222 and some 25 were given two doses of MenACWY control vaccine. What the authors observed across the whole study: The whole spike protein was spanned by vaccine-associated CD4 TCRs, and dominant responses were seen in regions 160-218 and 743-854. The 56-69-year group was small, and its depth increase did not reach significance, likely because of low power. Because no day 14 peak-response samples were available, repertoires were characterized only after the peak T cell response. A significant rise in spike-specific TCR breadth and depth was observed after two AZD1222 doses relative to day 0 and relative to MenACWY recipients. Nearly half of unique spike-specific TCRs reportedly recognized epitopes outside regions mutated in the B.1.351 and B.1.1.7 variants. Participants were mostly white British, with more females than males. The authors suggested clonal diversity may have been underestimated. Only 5 to 7 AZD1222 recipients were SARS-CoV-2 seropositive at baseline, limiting conclusions about previously exposed vaccinees.

Sample time point, as interpreted from the label and publication: baseline before first vaccination. Samples from vaccinated people were obtained from the UK trials COV001 and COV002, which included a single-blind randomized controlled phase 2/3 trial of AZD1222 (ChAdOx1 nCoV-19) in healthy adults. For TCRbeta chain sequencing, PBMC samples from trial participants were taken at day 0 and at day 28 after the second dose. The CDR3 regions of human TCRbeta chains were analyzed by immunosequencing. Regarding the original processing steps: TCRs in the repertoires were compared against a reference library of SARS-CoV-2-specific TCRs that had been generated with the MIRA antigen-specificity platform. Breadth meant the fraction of unique TCRs that were SARS-CoV-2-associated, whereas depth meant the fraction of total T cells that were SARS-CoV-2-associated. Using the MIRA data, each spike-specific TCR was assigned both to the spike region to which the TCR was reactive and to a CD4 or CD8 class. Log10-transformed breadth and depth values were compared by one-way ANOVA with Sidak's multiple comparisons tests. The clones in this table, taken by TCRdb from immuneACCESS, are in-frame only. Not every clone is retained; where verified, under half of the shortfall comes from an unresolved V gene, and the cause of the rest is unknown. V and J calls and clone size come straight from that table; D and trimming were deduced from the DNA. This sample holds about 56,000 clones; approximately 85% were observed only once. The top ten clones comprise around 16% of the sample.

The sequence derives from an adult in good health. The chain uses TRBV24-1 and TRBJ1-2, with TRBD1 as a weak D call on 6 bases. The material sequenced was peripheral blood, taken on day 0 of AZD1222 vaccination. At the DNA level, the sequence is TGTGCCACCAGTGATTTGGAGGGGGTGTACGGCTACACCTTC. Its protein is CATSDLEGVYGYTF.